The sequence of this T cell receptor (beta chain) was determined in a study of blood T cell repertoires in COVID-19. TCRdb's copy holds only in-frame clones and misses some; the assay was immunoSEQ multiplex PCR. The profile shows 300,000 to 450,000 clones, around nine tenths of them singletons. Sample: peripheral blood. The source of this sequence is a human donor in a cohort sampled during active COVID-19.

The CDR3 region is CASSHNDRDEQFF. As DNA, the CDR3 is TGTGCCAGCAGTCATAACGACAGGGATGAGCAGTTCTTC. The chain has TRBV7-3 and TRBJ2-1; the match to TRBD1 covers 7 bases. CDR3 length: 13 amino acids. Germline V gene data show CDR1 as SGHTA and CDR2 as FQGTGA. J was trimmed by 8 bases and V by 6 bases; bases with no gene match: 7.